This TCR beta chain was obtained from a study of T cells in women clearing cervical HPV infection. Some clones are missing from TCRdb's copy, which holds only in-frame ones; the method was immunoSEQ multiplex PCR. The data show 40,000 or so clones, and the top ten clones hold 5.8%. Per germline, CDR1 SGHTA and CDR2 FQGNSA. The CDR3 runs to 14 residues. All participants had a single incident cervical HPV16 infection, and prevalent HPV16 infections were excluded. As for this clone: The observed sequence ends 3 residues before the CDR3 terminus, with the missing tail filled in from the germline J gene.

Sequenced sample: blood buffy coat. This clonotype was obtained from a woman aged 18-70 years with a cervical HPV16 infection that either progressed to CIN3+ or cleared (not recorded which). This chain joins TRBV7-2 and TRBJ1-1; possible D gene TRBD1, 6 bases. CDR3 in amino acids: CASSLDRDTAEAFF. The DNA read from the CDR3 is TGTGCCAGCAGCTTAGACCGGGACACCGCGGAG.